The 23 T cell receptor beta chains below were found in one sample sequenced in a study of blood T cell repertoires in COVID-19. Clones were read by immunoSEQ multiplex PCR, and TCRdb kept only the in-frame ones, dropping some. The data show hundreds of thousands of clones, 75% to 85% seen once. Sequencing was carried out using peripheral blood. These receptors all stem from a woman aged 30 to 39 with COVID-19, enrolled during active disease.

The J gene is TRBJ1-6, the V gene TRBV30; D not certain. This CDR3 has 13 amino acids. Trimming cost V 1 base and J 7 bases, with 8 bases left between them. Germline V CDR1 and CDR2: GTSNPN, SVGIG (reference sequence). The CDR3 here is CAWSAGRNSPLHF. The CDR3, as DNA: TGTGCCTGGAGTGCAGGTCGCAATTCACCCCTCCACTTT. Full variable domain (rest looked up from reference TRBV30 and TRBJ1-6): SQTIHQWPATLVQPVGSPLSLECTVEGTSNPNLYWYRQAAGRGLQLLFYSVGIGQISSEVPQNLSASRPQDRQFILSSKKLLLSDSGFYLCAWSAGRNSPLHFGNGTRLTVT.

The J gene is TRBJ1-2, the V gene TRBV18; D not certain. There are 12 residues in the CDR3. V was cut by 3 bases and J by 4 bases, with 6 bases left in between. CDR1 and CDR2 from the germline V gene are KGHSH and LQKENI. This CDR3 reads CASSPEGYGYTF. DNA for the CDR3: TGTGCCAGCTCACCCGAGGGCTATGGCTACACCTTC.

This chain uses TRBV24-1 with TRBJ2-3; 8 bases fit TRBD2. Trimming took 0 bases from V and 1 from J; bases not matched to a gene: 2. Per germline, CDR1 KGHDR and CDR2 SFDVKD. There are 16 residues in the CDR3. CDR3 region: CATSDLLSGGTDTQYF. CDR3 nucleotide sequence: TGTGCCACCAGTGATTTGCTTAGCGGGGGCACAGATACGCAGTATTTT.

The chain uses TRBV5-1 and TRBJ1-4, with 7 bases that match TRBD1. The CDR3 totals 18 residues. Germline V CDR1 and CDR2: SGHRS, YFSETQ. V trimming: 0 bases; J trimming: 0 bases; junction bases outside the gene matches: 8. CDR3 in amino acids: CASSLDLTGPTTNEKLFF. The DNA for the CDR3 is TGCGCCAGCAGCTTGGACTTGACAGGGCCTACAACTAATGAAAAACTGTTTTTT.

The DNA for the CDR3 is TGTGCCTGGAGTCGGCAGGGCAGGAAGCCCCAGCATTTT. This translates into CAWSRQGRKPQHF. The chain combines TRBV30 with TRBJ1-5; tentatively, D is TRBD1 (5 bases). The V and J ends lost 2 bases and 8 bases respectively, with 13 bases between them. The germline V gene has CDR1 GTSNPN and CDR2 SVGIG (reference sequence). This CDR3 spans 13 amino acids.

The chain is built from TRBV10-3 and TRBJ2-7; 7 nucleotides match TRBD1. V dropped 2 bases and J dropped 1; count of bases not matched to a gene: 14. Germline CDR1 ENHRY, CDR2 SYGVKD. The CDR3 is 18 residues long. The CDR3 protein is CAISETPAPGTESYEQYF. In nucleotides, the CDR3 is TGTGCCATCAGTGAGACCCCCGCCCCCGGGACAGAATCCTACGAGCAGTACTTC.

The chain links TRBV7-3 to TRBJ2-3; a weak D match, TRBD1 (6 bases). Germline V gene lookup returns CDR1 SGHTA and CDR2 FQGTGA. V was clipped by 1 base and J by 1 base, with 9 bases between them. This CDR3 has 15 amino acids. CDR3 amino acids: CASSLSAGGTDTQYF. CDR3 DNA sequence: TGTGCCAGCAGCTTAAGTGCAGGGGGCACAGATACGCAGTATTTT. The full variable domain, rest sourced from reference TRBV7-3 and TRBJ2-3, is GAGVSQTPSNKVTEKGKYVELRCDPISGHTALYWYRQSLGQGPEFLIYFQGTGAADDSGLPNDRFFAVRPEGSVSTLKIQRTERGDSAVYLCASSLSAGGTDTQYFGPGTRLTVL.

The rearrangement joins TRBV18 to TRBJ1-5; D possibly corresponds to TRBD1 (5 bases). Between the trimmed V and J ends, which lost 3 bases and 6 bases, there was a span of 15 bases. This CDR3 region has 15 residues. Germline values: CDR1 KGHSH, CDR2 LQKENI. Here the CDR3 DNA reads TGTGCCAGCTCACCGGACCTGGGGGGGACTCAGCCCCAGCATTTT. Translation: CASSPDLGGTQPQHF.

The chain couples TRBV27 to TRBJ2-1; 7 nucleotides line up with TRBD1. The junction had 6 bases not matched to a gene; V was cut back by 3 bases and J by 7 bases. This CDR3 spans 14 amino acids. CDR1 is MNHEY and CDR2 is SMNVEV in the germline V gene (reference sequence). Here the CDR3 DNA reads TGTGCCAGCAGTTTTGCGCAGGGGGAGAATGAGCAGTTCTTC. As protein: CASSFAQGENEQFF.

This clone has a single count. The rearrangement joins TRBV9 to TRBJ2-2; 7 bases map to TRBD1. Germline CDR1 and CDR2: SGDLS and YYNGEE. CDR3 size: 16 residues. After removal of 4 bases from V and 2 bases from J, the junction contained 8 bases not matched to a gene. The CDR3, as DNA: TGTGCCAGCAGCCTTCGACAGGGAACTAACACCGGGGAGCTGTTTTTT. Translating gives CASSLRQGTNTGELFF.

This chain links TRBV4-1 with TRBJ2-1; D possibly corresponds to TRBD2 (7 bases). This CDR3 is 15 amino acids long. Trimming pared 4 bases from V and 8 bases from J, leaving 18 bases between. Per germline, CDR1 MGHRA and CDR2 YSYEKL. For the CDR3, the DNA is TGCGCCAGCAGCCCTCCCCGGGGGGCCAGGGATGAGCAGTTCTTC. It translates to CASSPPRGARDEQFF.

This clone has more than one count but fewer than ten. V usage is TRBV5-4 and J usage is TRBJ2-7, with D maybe TRBD1 (6 bases). Germline V gives CDR1 SGHNT, CDR2 YYREEE (reference sequence). CDR3 length: 14 residues. Trimming took 0 bases from V and 4 from J, leaving 11 bases between them. CDR3 DNA sequence: TGTGCCAGCAGCTTGGAGCCGGGGACATACGAGCAGTACTTC. The encoded protein is CASSLEPGTYEQYF.

The count of this clone is one. This sequence joins TRBV10-3 and TRBJ1-2; D possibly corresponds to TRBD1 (6 bases). Trimming shortened V by 3 bases and J by 3 bases, and 11 bases separated the two germline ends. The germline gives CDR1 ENHRY, CDR2 SYGVKD. This CDR3 comprises 14 residues. CDR3 protein: CAISEHRVDYGYTF. The CDR3 coding sequence is TGTGCCATCAGTGAACACAGGGTAGACTATGGCTACACCTTC.

The chain carries TRBV10-3 and TRBJ2-3; 7 bases line up with TRBD2. Germline CDR1 reads ENHRY; CDR2 reads SYGVKD. The CDR3 has 13 residues. The junction had 2 bases not matched to a gene; V was cut back by 6 bases and J by 2 bases. CDR3 in DNA: TGTGCCATCAGACGGGGGGACACAGATACGCAGTATTTT. Translation gives CAIRRGDTDTQYF.

This chain's CDR3 is CASSQDALASGGSYEQYF. For the CDR3, the DNA is TGTGCCAGCAGCCAAGACGCTCTAGCTAGCGGAGGCTCCTACGAGCAGTACTTC. The chain carries TRBV4-2 and TRBJ2-7; TRBD2 matches 7 bases. CDR3 length: 18 amino acids. V lost 0 bases to trimming and J lost 0 bases; unmatched junction nucleotides: 11. Germline-derived CDR1 and CDR2 are LGHNA and YNFKEQ.

The rearrangement links TRBV12-3 or TRBV12-4 to TRBJ1-2, with 8 bases fitting TRBD1. This CDR3 region has 13 residues. Losses at the gene ends were 1 base for V and 9 bases for J; bases not matched to a gene: 4. In nucleotides, the CDR3 is TGTGCCAGCAGTTTAGGGACAGGGAGACGCTACACCTTC. It translates to CASSLGTGRRYTF.

J is TRBJ2-7 and V is TRBV7-9, with D perhaps TRBD2 (6 bases). V was shortened by 5 bases and J by 5 bases, with 16 bases between the two germline ends. The germline gives CDR1 SEHNR, CDR2 FQNEAQ (reference sequence). The CDR3 has 14 amino acids. Written as DNA, the CDR3 is TGTGCCAGCAGCCCCCCTAACGGGGAGGACGAGCAGTACTTC. This encodes CASSPPNGEDEQYF. Complete variable domain (other parts from reference TRBV7-9 and TRBJ2-7): DTGVSQNPRHKITKRGQNVTFRCDPISEHNRLYWYRQTLGQGPEFLTYFQNEAQLEKSRLLSDRFSAERPKGSFSTLEIQRTEQGDSAMYLCASSPPNGEDEQYFGPGTRLTVT.

Here the CDR3 DNA reads TGTGCCAGCAGCTTAGTCCCAGCGGGATTCTCCTACGAGCAGTACTTC. It encodes CASSLVPAGFSYEQYF. The chain employs TRBV7-2 and TRBJ2-7; 7 bases line up with TRBD2. CDR1 SGHTA and CDR2 FQGNSA come from the germline V gene. Losses at the gene ends were 1 base for V and 0 bases for J; bases not matched to a gene: 6. CDR3 length: 16 residues.

This chain connects TRBV28 to TRBJ1-1; D ambiguous. The germline V and J ends were trimmed by 7 bases and 0 bases, with 12 bases remaining between them. This CDR3 spans 14 amino acids. The V gene's germline CDR1 is MDHEN and CDR2 SYDVKM. The CDR3 is CASKSYTMNTEAFF. The DNA for the CDR3 is TGTGCCAGCAAAAGCTATACCATGAACACTGAAGCTTTCTTT. Full variable domain (remainder filled in from reference TRBV28 and TRBJ1-1): DVKVTQSSRYLVKRTGEKVFLECVQDMDHENMFWYRQDPGLGLRLIYFSYDVKMKEKGDIPEGYSVSREKKERFSLILESASTNQTSMYLCASKSYTMNTEAFFGQGTRLTVV.

This clone was counted between two and nine times. This chain connects TRBV7-3 to TRBJ2-1; 8 nucleotides match TRBD1. The V gene's germline CDR1 is SGHTA and CDR2 FQGTGA. The CDR3 is 15 residues long. J lost 5 bases, V lost 5 bases, and 8 bases had no gene match. The CDR3 is CASSTQGALHNEQFF. CDR3 coding DNA: TGTGCCAGCAGCACCCAGGGGGCGCTTCACAATGAGCAGTTCTTC.

The rearrangement joins TRBV3-1 (or the pseudogene TRBV3-2) to TRBJ2-7; unclear D gene. Germline V gene sequence: CDR1 LGHDT, CDR2 YNNKEL (reference sequence). The V gene lost 0 bases and the J gene lost 12 bases, with 21 bases spanning the gap. The CDR3 runs to 15 residues. The CDR3 loop reads CASSQDSSIPPRPYF. DNA for the CDR3: TGTGCCAGCAGCCAAGACAGTAGCATCCCCCCGAGACCGTACTTC.

V usage is TRBV9 and J usage is TRBJ2-1, with TRBD1 as a possible D gene (5 bases). Germline CDR1 SGDLS, CDR2 YYNGEE. V lost 0 bases and J 3 bases, leaving 10 bases between the germline ends. This CDR3 comprises 15 residues. The CDR3 protein is CASSVASQGYNEQFF. In DNA, the CDR3 is TGTGCCAGCAGCGTAGCATCCCAGGGCTACAATGAGCAGTTCTTC. Combining the CDR3 with reference TRBV9 and TRBJ2-1 gives the whole variable domain DSGVTQTPKHLITATGQRVTLRCSPRSGDLSVYWYQQSLDQGLQFLIQYYNGEERAKGNILERFSAQQFPDLHSELNLSSLELGDSALYFCASSVASQGYNEQFFGPGTRLTVL.

This chain uses TRBV10-3 with TRBJ2-1; a possible D gene is TRBD1 (5 bases). There are 11 residues in the CDR3. In germline, CDR1 is ENHRY, CDR2 SYGVKD. Trimming took off 0 bases at V and 14 bases at J, with 8 bases between the two ends. CDR3 coding DNA: TGTGCCATCAGTGAGTCGGGGCCGGAGTTCTTC. As protein: CAISESGPEFF.